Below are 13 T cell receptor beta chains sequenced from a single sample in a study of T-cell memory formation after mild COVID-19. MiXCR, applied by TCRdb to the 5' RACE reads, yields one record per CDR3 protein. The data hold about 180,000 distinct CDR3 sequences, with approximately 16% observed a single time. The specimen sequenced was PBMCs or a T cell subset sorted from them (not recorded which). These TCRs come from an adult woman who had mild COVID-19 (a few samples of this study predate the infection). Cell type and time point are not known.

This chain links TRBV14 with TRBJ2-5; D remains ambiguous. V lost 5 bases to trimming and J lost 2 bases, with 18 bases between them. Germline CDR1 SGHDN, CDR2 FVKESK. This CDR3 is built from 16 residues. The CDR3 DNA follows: TGTGCCAGCAGCTATGCCGCCGGGCGGCTTCAAGAGACCCAGTACTTC. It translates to CASSYAAGRLQETQYF.

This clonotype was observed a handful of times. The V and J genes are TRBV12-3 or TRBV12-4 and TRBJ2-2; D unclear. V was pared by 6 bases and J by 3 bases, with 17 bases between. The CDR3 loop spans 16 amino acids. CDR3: CASSPIRRVDTGELFF. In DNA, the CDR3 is TGTGCCAGCAGCCCCATTCGGCGCGTGGACACCGGGGAGCTGTTTTTT.

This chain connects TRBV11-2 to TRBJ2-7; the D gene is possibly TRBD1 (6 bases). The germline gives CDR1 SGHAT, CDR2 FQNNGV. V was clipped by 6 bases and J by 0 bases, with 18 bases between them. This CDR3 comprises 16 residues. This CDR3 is CASRATGRYSSYEQYF. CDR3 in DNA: TGTGCCAGCAGGGCTACAGGGAGATACAGCTCCTACGAGCAGTACTTC. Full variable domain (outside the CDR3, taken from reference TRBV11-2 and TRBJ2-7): EAGVAQSPRYKIIEKRQSVAFWCNPISGHATLYWYQQILGQGPKLLIQFQNNGVVDDSQLPKDRFSAERLKGVDSTLKIQPAKLEDSAVYLCASRATGRYSSYEQYFGPGTRLTVT.

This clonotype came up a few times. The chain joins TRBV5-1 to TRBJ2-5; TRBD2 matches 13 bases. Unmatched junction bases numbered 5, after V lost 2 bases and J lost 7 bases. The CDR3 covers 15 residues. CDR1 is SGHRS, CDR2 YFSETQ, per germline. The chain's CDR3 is CASSLLAGGLATQYF. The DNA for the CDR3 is TGCGCCAGCAGCTTACTAGCGGGGGGGCTGGCGACCCAGTACTTC.

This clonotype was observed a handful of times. This chain's CDR3 is CSARDPLAGNKNIQYF. The CDR3 DNA is TGCAGTGCTAGAGATCCGCTAGCGGGAAATAAAAACATTCAGTACTTC. This rearrangement joins TRBV20-1 to TRBJ2-4; 9 bases are a match to TRBD2. Germline V gene data show CDR1 as DFQATT and CDR2 as SNEGSKA (reference sequence). J gave up 4 bases and V 0 bases, and 7 bases lay outside the gene matches. The CDR3 totals 16 residues.

In DNA form, the CDR3 reads TGTGCCAGCAGCTTAGCTAGCGTGGCGTACAATGAGCAGTTCTTC. It yields the protein CASSLASVAYNEQFF. The V call is TRBV7-2, the J call TRBJ2-1; D may be TRBD2 (5 bases). CDR3 length: 15 residues. Looked up from germline, CDR1 is SGHTA and CDR2 is FQGNSA. The V end lost 0 bases, the J end lost 4 bases, and 10 bases lay between the germline ends.

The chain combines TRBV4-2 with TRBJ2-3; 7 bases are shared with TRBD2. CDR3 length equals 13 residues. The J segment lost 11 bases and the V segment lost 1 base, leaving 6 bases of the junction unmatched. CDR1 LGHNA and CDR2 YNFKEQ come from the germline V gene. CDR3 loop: CASSQGELAQQYF. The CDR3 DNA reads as TGTGCCAGCAGCCAAGGGGAACTAGCGCAGCAGTATTTT.

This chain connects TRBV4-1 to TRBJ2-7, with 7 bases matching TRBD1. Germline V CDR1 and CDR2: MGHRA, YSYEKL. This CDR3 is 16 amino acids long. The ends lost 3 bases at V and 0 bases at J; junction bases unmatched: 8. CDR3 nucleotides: TGCGCCAGCAGCCAGGGCAGGGGGTCTAGCTCCTACGAGCAGTACTTC. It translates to CASSQGRGSSSYEQYF.

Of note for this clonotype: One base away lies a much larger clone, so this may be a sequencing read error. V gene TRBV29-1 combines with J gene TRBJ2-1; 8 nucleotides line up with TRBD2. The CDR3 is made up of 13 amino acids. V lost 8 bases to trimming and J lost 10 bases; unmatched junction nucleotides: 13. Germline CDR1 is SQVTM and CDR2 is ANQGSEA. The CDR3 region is CSIERGLAREQFF. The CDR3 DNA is TGCAGCATCGAGCGGGGGCTCGCACGGGAGCAGTTCTTC.

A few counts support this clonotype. CDR3: CASSRLGGQSQSSGANVLTF. As DNA, the CDR3 is TGTGCCAGCAGCCGCCTAGGAGGACAGTCTCAGTCCTCTGGGGCCAACGTCCTGACTTTC. This sequence joins TRBV12-3 or TRBV12-4 and TRBJ2-6; D possibly corresponds to TRBD1 (6 bases). Trimming pared 6 bases from V and 0 bases from J, leaving 24 bases between. This CDR3 spans 20 amino acids.

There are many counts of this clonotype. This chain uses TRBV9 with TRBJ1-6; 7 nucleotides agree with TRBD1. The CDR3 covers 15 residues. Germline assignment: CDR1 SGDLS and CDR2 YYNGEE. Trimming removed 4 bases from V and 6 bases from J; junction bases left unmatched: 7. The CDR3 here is CASSPMTGSNSPLHF. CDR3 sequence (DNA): TGTGCCAGCAGCCCCATGACAGGGAGTAATTCACCCCTCCACTTT.

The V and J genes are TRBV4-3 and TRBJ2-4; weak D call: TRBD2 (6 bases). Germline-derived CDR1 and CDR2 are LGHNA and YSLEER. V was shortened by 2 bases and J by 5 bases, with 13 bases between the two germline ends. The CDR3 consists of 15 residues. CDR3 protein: CASSQYGTGENIQYF. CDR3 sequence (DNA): TGCGCCAGCAGCCAATACGGGACTGGCGAAAACATTCAGTACTTC.

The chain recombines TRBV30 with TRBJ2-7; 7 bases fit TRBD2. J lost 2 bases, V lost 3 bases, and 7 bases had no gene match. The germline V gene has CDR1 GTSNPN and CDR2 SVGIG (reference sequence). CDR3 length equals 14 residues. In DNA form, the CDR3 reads TGTGCCTGGAGGAGGTTGGGACTACCCTACGAGCAGTACTTC. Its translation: CAWRRLGLPYEQYF.